One TCR beta chain is described in this entry. Source study methods: How many nucleated cells were present was estimated from reference gene primer amplification. Clones were sequenced by immunoSEQ multiplex PCR, and TCRdb holds only the in-frame ones, with some missing. D and trimming come from the DNA, and the V and J calls and clone size come from that table. The sample includes just over 150,000 clones, about 80% of them seen just once. The source of the sample is a study of blood T cell repertoires in COVID-19. Study-level information: Specimens from acute and convalescent COVID-19 originated in the United States, Italy and Spain. Sources were T cells, B-cell-depleted T cells, or PBMCs; the material itself was cDNA or gDNA.

V lost 3 bases and J 1 base, leaving 13 bases between the germline ends. CDR3 length: 16 amino acids. Germline CDR1 is LNHDA and CDR2 is SQIVND (reference sequence). This clonotype was sampled from a man aged 55 to 70 with acute or convalescent COVID-19. The J gene is TRBJ1-5, the V gene TRBV19; D ambiguous. Sequencing was done on a sample of peripheral blood. The CDR3 here is CASSMEVGRSNQPQHF. In nucleotides, the CDR3 is TGTGCCAGTAGTATGGAGGTAGGGAGGAGCAATCAGCCCCAGCATTTT.